The 2 T cell receptor beta chains presented below share a single source sample, sequenced in a study of response to subunit inactivated influenza vaccine. Using its own MiXCR run on the RT-PCR reads, TCRdb lists one record per CDR3 protein. Of 500,000 or so distinct CDR3 sequences in the sample, approximately 15% were seen once. Sequencing used CD4+ T cells sorted from PBMCs, obtained around 25 months after vaccination. The origin of the receptors is a man aged 50-75 years who received an inactivated influenza vaccine.

V is TRBV5-1 and J is TRBJ1-2; possibly TRBD1 for D (5 bases). Germline values: CDR1 SGHRS, CDR2 YFSETQ. This CDR3 contains 14 residues. V shed 0 bases and J shed 5 bases, with 11 bases lying between them. CDR3 region: CASSLEGEVYGYTF. DNA for the CDR3: TGCGCCAGCAGCTTGGAAGGGGAAGTGTATGGCTACACCTTC.

This clonotype was counted a few times. The chain links TRBV20-1 to TRBJ1-2; D call uncertain. Germline V gene lookup returns CDR1 DFQATT and CDR2 SNEGSKA (reference sequence). CDR3 length: 10 residues. Deletions cut 5 bases from V and 6 bases from J, with 7 bases between. This chain's CDR3 is CSARRDGYTF. The CDR3 DNA reads as TGCAGTGCTCGCCGAGATGGCTACACCTTC.